This TCR beta chain was identified during a study of cytomegalovirus exposure and HLA in healthy donors. About this clone: The antigen is unknown.

The PCR made use of 60 Vbeta and 13 Jbeta primers. TCRdb's copy holds only in-frame clones and misses some; the assay was immunoSEQ multiplex PCR. The sample lists more than 60,000 clones, under 85% seen once, with approximately 5.4% in the top ten. Trimming removed 0 bases from V and 0 bases from J; junction bases left unmatched: 11. Germline assignment: CDR1 MGHRA and CDR2 YSYEKL. The length of the CDR3 is 18 residues. Study-level points and caveats: Some segments of the V type, notably TRBV6-2 and TRBV6-3, were excluded as indistinguishable. CMV antigen specificity was confirmed in vitro for three CMV-associated chains.

The rearrangement uses TRBV4-1 and TRBJ2-7; TRBD2 matches at 7 bases. The sample consisted of PBMCs. The receptor's source is a male donor in good health and CMV-seropositive. The CDR3 DNA is TGCGCCAGCAGCCAAGAATTGTGGCGGCGGGGGAGCTCCTACGAGCAGTACTTC. Residues: CASSQELWRRGSSYEQYF.